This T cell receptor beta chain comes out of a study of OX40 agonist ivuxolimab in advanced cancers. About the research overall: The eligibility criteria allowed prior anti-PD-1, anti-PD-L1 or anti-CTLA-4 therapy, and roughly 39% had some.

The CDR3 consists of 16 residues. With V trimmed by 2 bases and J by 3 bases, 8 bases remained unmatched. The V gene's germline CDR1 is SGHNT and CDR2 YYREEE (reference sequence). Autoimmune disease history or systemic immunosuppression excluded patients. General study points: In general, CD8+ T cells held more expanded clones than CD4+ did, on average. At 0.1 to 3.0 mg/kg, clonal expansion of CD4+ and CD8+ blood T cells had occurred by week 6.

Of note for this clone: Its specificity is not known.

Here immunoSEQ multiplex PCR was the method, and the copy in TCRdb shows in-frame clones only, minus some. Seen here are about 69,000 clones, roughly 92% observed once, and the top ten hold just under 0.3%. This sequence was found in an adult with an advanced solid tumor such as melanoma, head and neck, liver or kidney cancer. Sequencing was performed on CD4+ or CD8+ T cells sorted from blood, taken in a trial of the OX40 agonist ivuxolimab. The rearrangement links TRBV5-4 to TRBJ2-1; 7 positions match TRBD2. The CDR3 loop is CASSLGSSGVYNEQFF. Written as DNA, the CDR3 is TGTGCCAGCAGCTTAGGTTCTAGCGGAGTCTACAATGAGCAGTTCTTC.